The present T cell receptor beta chain was sequenced within a study of shared clonotypes between healthy human individuals. Using immunoSEQ multiplex PCR, the repertoire was profiled, and TCRdb retains in-frame clones only, with some absent. This table holds 2 million to 2.5 million clones, 85% to 95% found once. The study's findings and limits: Non-shared clonotypes showed lower generation probabilities than clonotypes common to all four donors.

A note on this clone: The antigen is unknown.

The sample comprised naive CD4+ T cells from PBMCs. Subset noted: CD45RA+ positively selected. The source of this sequence is a man between 18 and 29 years old in good health. Some clones in this sample may be carry-over from other donors' samples.

The CDR3 nucleotides are TGTGCCAGCAGCGGCCATCCAGGGGACTACGAGCAGTACTTC. Translating it yields CASSGHPGDYEQYF. The genes are TRBV9 and TRBJ2-7, with D possibly matching TRBD1 (6 bases). Germline V gene data show CDR1 as SGDLS and CDR2 as YYNGEE. The CDR3 runs to 14 residues. Between the trimmed V and J ends, which lost 3 bases and 3 bases, there was a span of 13 bases.